These 11 T cell receptor beta chains were all obtained from the same sample, sequenced in a study of technical replicates of blood from several donors. The protocol was immunoSEQ multiplex PCR, while the TCRdb copy is restricted to in-frame clones and leaves out a portion. There are approximately 15,000 clones in the sample; about 80% occur only once, and over 9.5% lies in the top ten. The sequencing input was PBMCs. The receptors were sampled from a human donor in good health.

This clone was recorded only once. The chain joins TRBV5-1 to TRBJ2-1; 7 positions match TRBD1. V dropped 0 bases and J dropped 9; count of bases not matched to a gene: 6. In germline, CDR1 is SGHRS, CDR2 YFSETQ. The CDR3 loop spans 14 amino acids. The chain's CDR3 is CASSLVRGGFEQFF. As DNA, the CDR3 is TGCGCCAGCAGCTTGGTACGAGGGGGCTTTGAGCAGTTCTTC.

The gene calls are TRBV4-2 and TRBJ2-2, with no clear D. Trimming took 0 bases from V and 5 from J, leaving 7 bases between them. The CDR3 contains 14 residues. The germline CDR1 and CDR2 sequences are LGHNA and YNFKEQ. Here the CDR3 DNA reads TGTGCCAGCAGCCAAGAGGGCTTGACCGGGGAGCTGTTTTTT. This codes for CASSQEGLTGELFF.

This clone has more than one count but fewer than ten. The genes are TRBV11-2 and TRBJ2-7, with TRBD2 identical over 9 bases. The CDR3 has 15 residues. CDR1 is SGHAT, CDR2 FQNNGV, per germline. V was clipped by 4 bases and J by 3 bases; unmatched bases: 7. The CDR3 DNA reads TGTGCCAGCAGCTCCGCCGGGACTAGCTTCTACGAGCAGTACTTC. This gives the protein CASSSAGTSFYEQYF.

This sequence joins TRBV27 and TRBJ1-1; TRBD1 matches at 9 bases. The CDR3 sequence is 14 residues long. CDR1 is MNHEY and CDR2 is SMNVEV in the germline V gene (reference sequence). The V segment lost 5 bases and the J segment 1 base; nucleotides outside the gene matches: 2. The CDR3 here is CASSGQGPNTEAFF. In nucleotides, the CDR3 is TGTGCCAGCAGTGGACAGGGGCCGAACACTGAAGCTTTCTTT.

The chain is built from TRBV29-1 and TRBJ2-7; TRBD1 might be the D (5 bases). This CDR3 has 13 residues. V gave up 3 bases and J gave up 0 bases, with 9 bases separating them. Per germline, CDR1 SQVTM and CDR2 ANQGSEA. The CDR3, as DNA: TGCAGCGTTGAGGGGCCCAGCTCCTACGAGCAGTACTTC. Protein: CSVEGPSSYEQYF.

Here the CDR3 DNA reads TGTGCCAGCAGCAAGGGACGAGGGGGGGAGGGCCGCTACGAGCAGTACTTC. Its protein is CASSKGRGGEGRYEQYF. The rearrangement uses TRBV21-1 and TRBJ2-7; no check of the table's D call, TRBD2, against the DNA was made. TRBV21-1 is marked as a pseudogene. This CDR3 spans 17 amino acids.

This sequence joins TRBV29-1 and TRBJ1-1; possibly TRBD1 for D (5 bases). Germline CDR1 reads SQVTM; CDR2 reads ANQGSEA. V lost 6 bases, J lost 0 bases, and 17 bases lay in between. This CDR3 contains 15 residues. The CDR3 loop is CSVAPGGLMNTEAFF. The CDR3 DNA sequence: TGCAGCGTCGCTCCCGGGGGTCTCATGAACACTGAAGCTTTCTTT.

J is TRBJ2-1 and V is TRBV5-1; TRBD1 matches 7 bases. V lost 3 bases and J lost 4; bases outside the gene matches: 7. Germline V CDR1 and CDR2: SGHRS, YFSETQ. The CDR3 extends over 15 amino acids. CDR3: CASSSDPGQYNEQFF. Written as DNA, the CDR3 is TGCGCCAGCAGCTCGGATCCGGGACAGTACAATGAGCAGTTCTTC.

This sequence joins TRBV7-9 and TRBJ2-7; D call uncertain. Germline CDR1 and CDR2: SEHNR and FQNEAQ (reference sequence). The CDR3 totals 11 residues. The V end was cut by 5 bases, the J end by 4 bases, with 6 bases between. CDR3 in DNA: TGTGCCAGCAGCCGCCGGTACGAGCAGTACTTC. Translating gives CASSRRYEQYF.

The rearrangement uses TRBV7-8 and TRBJ1-2; perhaps TRBD1 as D (6 bases). Trimming removed 1 base at V and 6 bases at J, with 12 bases between. CDR1 is SGHVS, CDR2 FQNEAQ, per germline. The CDR3 totals 14 residues. The CDR3 DNA follows: TGTGCCAGCAGCTTAGACTTAGGGGGTAATGGCTACACCTTC. This sequence encodes CASSLDLGGNGYTF.

This clone has just one count. V usage is TRBV2 and J usage is TRBJ2-7, with TRBD1 matching over 8 bases. J lost 4 bases, V lost 5 bases, and 7 bases had no gene match. The CDR3 consists of 14 residues. Germline V gene data show CDR1 as SNHLY and CDR2 as FYNNEI. The DNA of the CDR3 is TGTGCCAGCAGTTCTCGACAGGGGACTTACGAGCAGTACTTC. It specifies CASSSRQGTYEQYF.